This T cell receptor beta chain derives from a study of PD-L1 blockade in urothelial cancer. Study background: Treatment start was followed by blood analysis at 3 weeks (second dose) and again at 6 weeks.

The CDR3 sequence is 14 residues long. Looked up from germline, CDR1 is SNHLY and CDR2 is FYNNEI. A word on this clone: A junction end diverges from the germline sequence, so it may reflect a read error.

Regarding time point: pretreatment peripheral blood. Generated by immunoSEQ multiplex PCR, the TCRdb table keeps only in-frame clones and is missing some. In the table there are roughly 63,000 clones, about four fifths of which are singletons. The sample here was PBMCs, taken around atezolizumab (anti-PD-L1) treatment. V gene TRBV2 combines with J gene TRBJ2-3, with 7 positions matching TRBD2. The source is a man between 65 and 85 years old with urothelial cancer. CDR3 nucleotides: TGTACCAGCGGCAGCGGGGCTAGCACAGATACGCAGTATTTT. It yields the protein CTSGSGASTDTQYF.